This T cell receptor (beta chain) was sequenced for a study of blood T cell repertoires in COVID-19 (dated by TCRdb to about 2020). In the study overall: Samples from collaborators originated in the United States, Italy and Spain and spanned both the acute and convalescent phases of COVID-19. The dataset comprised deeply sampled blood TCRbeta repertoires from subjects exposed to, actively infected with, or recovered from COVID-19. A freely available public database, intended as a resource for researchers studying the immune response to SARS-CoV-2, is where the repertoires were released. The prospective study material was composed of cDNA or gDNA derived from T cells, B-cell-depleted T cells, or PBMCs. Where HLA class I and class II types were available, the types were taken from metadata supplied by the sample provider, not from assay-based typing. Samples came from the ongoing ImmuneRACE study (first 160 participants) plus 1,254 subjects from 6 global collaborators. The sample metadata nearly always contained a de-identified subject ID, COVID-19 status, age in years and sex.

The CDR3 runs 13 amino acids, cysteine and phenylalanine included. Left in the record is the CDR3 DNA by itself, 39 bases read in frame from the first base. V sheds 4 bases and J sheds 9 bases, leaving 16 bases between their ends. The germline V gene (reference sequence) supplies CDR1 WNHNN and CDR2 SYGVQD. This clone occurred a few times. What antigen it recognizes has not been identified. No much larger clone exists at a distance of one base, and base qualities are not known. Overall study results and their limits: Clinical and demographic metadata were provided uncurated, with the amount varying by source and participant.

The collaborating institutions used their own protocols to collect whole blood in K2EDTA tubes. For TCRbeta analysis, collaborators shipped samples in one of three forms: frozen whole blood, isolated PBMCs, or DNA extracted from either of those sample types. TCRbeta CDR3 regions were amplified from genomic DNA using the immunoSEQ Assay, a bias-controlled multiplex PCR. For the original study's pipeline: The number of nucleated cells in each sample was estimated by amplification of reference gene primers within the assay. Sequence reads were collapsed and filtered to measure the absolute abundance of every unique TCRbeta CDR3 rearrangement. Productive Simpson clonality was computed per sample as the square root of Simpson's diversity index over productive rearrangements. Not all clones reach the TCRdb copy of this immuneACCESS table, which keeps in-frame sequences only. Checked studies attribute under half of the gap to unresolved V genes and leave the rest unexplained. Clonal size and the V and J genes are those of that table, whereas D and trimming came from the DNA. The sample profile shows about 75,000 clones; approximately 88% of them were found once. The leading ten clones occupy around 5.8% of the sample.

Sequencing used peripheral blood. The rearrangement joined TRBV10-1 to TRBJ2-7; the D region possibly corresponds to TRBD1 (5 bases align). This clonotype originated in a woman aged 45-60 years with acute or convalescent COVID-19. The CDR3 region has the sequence CASSGPPGSVQYF. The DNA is TGCGCCAGCAGTGGGCCCCCAGGGTCCGTGCAGTACTTC.